This entry features one T cell receptor (beta chain) sequence. The antigen is undetermined. The sample is drawn from a study of beta chain features in type 1 diabetes. Study results and limitations: Shortening of TCRB CDR3s, moderate but significant, appeared in all four CD4+ subsets of Type 1 diabetes patients.

CD45RO/CCR7/CD25/CD127/CD95/CD27 separated CD4+ naive, central memory, regulatory and stem cell-like memory cells by sorting. In germline, CDR1 is MDHEN, CDR2 SYDVKM. The CDR3 consists of 14 residues. The junction had 6 bases not matched to a gene; V was cut back by 6 bases and J by 2 bases. All of the isolated RNA was reverse transcribed, so expressed TCRB transcripts were sequenced. Profiling relied on immunoSEQ multiplex PCR, and the TCRdb table lists in-frame clones only, not all of them. The table shows 300,000 to 400,000 clones, with 8.5% to 10% occurring only once. The TCR originated in a man aged 30 to 39 with type 1 diabetes. The sequencing input was central memory CD4+ T cells from blood. The chain recombines TRBV28 with TRBJ1-2; the match to TRBD1 covers 7 bases. The CDR3 here is CASRPGQKNYGYTF. The CDR3 DNA reads TGTGCCAGCAGGCCGGGACAGAAGAACTATGGCTACACCTTC.